This T cell receptor beta chain came from a study of blood T cells in healthy people across ages. The study's findings and limits: It was not known whether donors were CMV positive (a possible confounder of expanded clonotype changes). It was the long-lived donors that had more naive CD4+ cells and higher diversity than aged donors.

PCR was performed a second time for roughly 7 to 12 cycles using a sample-barcoded 5' primer and a J-beta primer mix. Each cDNA molecule carried a tag from a template-switch adaptor that contained 12 random nucleotides. TCRdb ran MiXCR on the 5' RACE reads and lists one entry per CDR3 protein. In the table there are roughly 1,700,000 distinct CDR3 sequences, roughly 30% of which are singletons. Trimming stripped 6 bases from V and 0 bases from J, with 12 bases between. This CDR3 contains 15 residues. This clonotype was seen a handful of times. Antigen unknown. Each sample gave at least 6.5 million isolated PBMCs.

This receptor was identified in a woman aged 25 to 45 in good health. The sequenced sample was blood. This chain uses TRBV12-3 or TRBV12-4 with TRBJ1-5; D perhaps matches TRBD1 (6 bases). CDR3 nucleotides: TGTGCCAGCAGCTTAACAGGGTCTAGCAATCAGCCCCAGCATTTT. Amino acid sequence: CASSLTGSSNQPQHF.